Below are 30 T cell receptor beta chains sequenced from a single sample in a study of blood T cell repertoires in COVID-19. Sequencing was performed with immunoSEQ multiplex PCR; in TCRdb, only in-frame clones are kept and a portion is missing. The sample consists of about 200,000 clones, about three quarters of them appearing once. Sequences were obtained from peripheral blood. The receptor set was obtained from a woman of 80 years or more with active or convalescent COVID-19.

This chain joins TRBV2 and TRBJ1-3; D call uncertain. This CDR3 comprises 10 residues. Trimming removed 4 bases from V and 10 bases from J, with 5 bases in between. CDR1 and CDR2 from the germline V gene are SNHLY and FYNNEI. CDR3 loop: CASSVSTIYF. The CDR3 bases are TGTGCCAGCAGTGTCTCTACCATATATTTT.

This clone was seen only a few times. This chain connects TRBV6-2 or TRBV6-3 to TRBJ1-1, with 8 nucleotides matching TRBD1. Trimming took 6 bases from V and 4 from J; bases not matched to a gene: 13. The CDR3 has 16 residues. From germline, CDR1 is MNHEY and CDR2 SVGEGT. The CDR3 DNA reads TGTGCCAGCAGCCCCCGCAGGGGGCGCTGGGGCACTGAAGCTTTCTTT. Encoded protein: CASSPRRGRWGTEAFF.

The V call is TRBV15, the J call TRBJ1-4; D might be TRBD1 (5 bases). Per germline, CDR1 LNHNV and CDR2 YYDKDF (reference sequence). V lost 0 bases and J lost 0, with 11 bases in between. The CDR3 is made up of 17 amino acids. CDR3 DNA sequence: TGTGCCACCAGCAGAGAGGTAGTGACAGCAACTAATGAAAAACTGTTTTTT. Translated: CATSREVVTATNEKLFF.

DNA for the CDR3: TGTGCCAGCAGCCCATCATTGCAGGGGGCCTACAATGAGCAGTTCTTC. Encoded protein: CASSPSLQGAYNEQFF. The chain links TRBV7-6 to TRBJ2-1; TRBD1 matches 7 bases. CDR3 size: 16 residues. The germline V gene has CDR1 SGHVS and CDR2 FNYEAQ. V trimming: 5 bases; J trimming: 2 bases; junction bases outside the gene matches: 9.

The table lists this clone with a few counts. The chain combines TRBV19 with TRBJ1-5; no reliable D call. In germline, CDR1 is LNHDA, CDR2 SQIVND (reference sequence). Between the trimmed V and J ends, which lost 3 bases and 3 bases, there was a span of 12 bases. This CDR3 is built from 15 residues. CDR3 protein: CASSILDGNNQPQHF. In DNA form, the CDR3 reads TGTGCCAGTAGTATTCTGGACGGGAACAATCAGCCCCAGCATTTT.

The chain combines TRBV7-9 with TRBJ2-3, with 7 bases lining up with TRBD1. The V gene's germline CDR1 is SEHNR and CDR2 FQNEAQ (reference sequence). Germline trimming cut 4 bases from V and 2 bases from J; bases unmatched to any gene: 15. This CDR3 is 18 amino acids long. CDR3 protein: CASSSRGRGPRNTDTQYF. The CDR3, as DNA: TGTGCCAGCAGCTCGAGGGGGCGCGGGCCCAGGAACACAGATACGCAGTATTTT.

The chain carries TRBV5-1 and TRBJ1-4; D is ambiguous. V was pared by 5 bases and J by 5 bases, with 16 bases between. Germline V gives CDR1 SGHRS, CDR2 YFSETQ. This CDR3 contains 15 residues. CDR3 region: CASSSVAGINEKLFF. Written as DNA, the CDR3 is TGCGCCAGCAGTTCTGTGGCAGGAATAAATGAAAAACTGTTTTTT.

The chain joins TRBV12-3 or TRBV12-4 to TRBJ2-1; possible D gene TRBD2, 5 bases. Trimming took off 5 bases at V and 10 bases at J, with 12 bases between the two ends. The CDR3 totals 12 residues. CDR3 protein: CASSQLVGEQFF. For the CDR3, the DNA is TGTGCCAGCAGTCAACTAGTTGGCGAGCAGTTCTTC.

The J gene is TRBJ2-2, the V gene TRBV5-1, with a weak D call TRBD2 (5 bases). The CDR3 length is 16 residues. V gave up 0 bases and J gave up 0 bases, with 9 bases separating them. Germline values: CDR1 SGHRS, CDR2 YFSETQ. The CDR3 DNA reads TGCGCCAGCAGCTTGGTTCGGGATTCGAACACCGGGGAGCTGTTTTTT. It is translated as CASSLVRDSNTGELFF.

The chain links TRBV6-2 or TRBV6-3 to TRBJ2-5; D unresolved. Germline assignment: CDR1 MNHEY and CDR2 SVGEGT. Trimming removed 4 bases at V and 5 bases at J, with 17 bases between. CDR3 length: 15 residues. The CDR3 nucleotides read TGTGCCAGCAGTTCGCCTCCTAGGAGTGGTGAGACCCAGTACTTC. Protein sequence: CASSSPPRSGETQYF.

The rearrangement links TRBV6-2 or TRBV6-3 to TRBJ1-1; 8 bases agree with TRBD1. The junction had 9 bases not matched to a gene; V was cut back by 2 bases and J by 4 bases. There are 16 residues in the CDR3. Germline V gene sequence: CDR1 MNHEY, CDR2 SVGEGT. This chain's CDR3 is CASSYATGQGLTEAFF. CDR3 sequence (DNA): TGTGCCAGCAGTTACGCGACCGGACAGGGCCTCACTGAAGCTTTCTTT.

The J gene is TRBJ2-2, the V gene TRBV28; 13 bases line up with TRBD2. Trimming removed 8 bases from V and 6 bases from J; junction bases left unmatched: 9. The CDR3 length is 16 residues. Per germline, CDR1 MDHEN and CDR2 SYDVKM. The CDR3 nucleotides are TGTGCCAGCGGTCAAGAACTAGCGGGGGGGCCCGGGGAGCTGTTTTTT. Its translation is CASGQELAGGPGELFF.

The CDR3 spells CSTWGRGDTEAFF. The CDR3 DNA sequence: TGCAGCACGTGGGGGAGGGGAGACACTGAAGCTTTCTTT. This chain links TRBV29-1 with TRBJ1-1; a weak D match, TRBD1 (5 bases). This CDR3 comprises 13 residues. The V end was cut by 8 bases, the J end by 3 bases, with 16 bases between. The germline V gene encodes CDR1 SQVTM and CDR2 ANQGSEA.

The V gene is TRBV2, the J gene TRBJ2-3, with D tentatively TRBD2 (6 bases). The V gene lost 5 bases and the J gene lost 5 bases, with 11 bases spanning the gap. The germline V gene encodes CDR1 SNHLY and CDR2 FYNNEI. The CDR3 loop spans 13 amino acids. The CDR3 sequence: CASSQTEGDTQYF. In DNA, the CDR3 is TGTGCCAGCAGTCAGACGGAGGGAGATACGCAGTATTTT.

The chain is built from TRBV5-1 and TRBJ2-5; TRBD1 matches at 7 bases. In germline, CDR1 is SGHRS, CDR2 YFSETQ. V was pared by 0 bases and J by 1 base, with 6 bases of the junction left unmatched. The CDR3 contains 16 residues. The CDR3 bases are TGCGCCAGCAGCTTGGGCTTGACAGGGTCCCAAGAGACCCAGTACTTC. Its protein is CASSLGLTGSQETQYF. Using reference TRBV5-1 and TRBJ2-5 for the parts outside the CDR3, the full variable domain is KAGVTQTPRYLIKTRGQQVTLSCSPISGHRSVSWYQQTPGQGLQFLFEYFSETQRNKGNFPGRFSGRQFSNSRSEMNVSTLELGDSALYLCASSLGLTGSQETQYFGPGTRLLVL.

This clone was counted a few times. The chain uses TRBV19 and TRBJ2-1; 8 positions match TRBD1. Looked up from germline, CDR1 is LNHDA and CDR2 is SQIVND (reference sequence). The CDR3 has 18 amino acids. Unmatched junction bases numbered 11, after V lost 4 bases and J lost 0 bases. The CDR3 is CASSTYYQTGGSYNEQFF. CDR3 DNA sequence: TGTGCCAGTAGTACCTACTATCAAACAGGGGGCTCCTACAATGAGCAGTTCTTC.

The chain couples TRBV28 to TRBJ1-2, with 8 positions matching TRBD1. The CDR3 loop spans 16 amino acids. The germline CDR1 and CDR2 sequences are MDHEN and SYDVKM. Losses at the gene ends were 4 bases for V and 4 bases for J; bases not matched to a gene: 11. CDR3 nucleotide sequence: TGTGCCAGCAGTTCTTTATCGGGCAGGGGGCTCTATGGCTACACCTTC. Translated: CASSSLSGRGLYGYTF.

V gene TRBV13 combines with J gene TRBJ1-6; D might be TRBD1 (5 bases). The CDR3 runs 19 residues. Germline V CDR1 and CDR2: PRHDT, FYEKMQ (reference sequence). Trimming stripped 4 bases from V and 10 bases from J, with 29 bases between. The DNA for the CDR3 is TGTGCCAGCAGCTCGGGGCTAGCGCATCAAACAGGAATGAGATCACCCCTCCACTTT. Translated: CASSSGLAHQTGMRSPLHF. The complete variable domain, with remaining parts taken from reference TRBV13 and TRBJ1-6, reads AAGVIQSPRHLIKEKRETATLKCYPIPRHDTVYWYQQGPGQDPQFLISFYEKMQSDKGSIPDRFSAQQFSDYHSELNMSSLELGDSALYFCASSSGLAHQTGMRSPLHFGNGTRLTVT.

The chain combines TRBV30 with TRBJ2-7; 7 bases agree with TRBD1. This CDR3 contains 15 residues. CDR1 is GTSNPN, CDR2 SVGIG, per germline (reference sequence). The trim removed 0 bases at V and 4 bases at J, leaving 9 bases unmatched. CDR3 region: CAWSVGQGDWYEQYF. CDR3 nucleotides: TGTGCCTGGAGTGTAGGGCAGGGGGATTGGTACGAGCAGTACTTC.

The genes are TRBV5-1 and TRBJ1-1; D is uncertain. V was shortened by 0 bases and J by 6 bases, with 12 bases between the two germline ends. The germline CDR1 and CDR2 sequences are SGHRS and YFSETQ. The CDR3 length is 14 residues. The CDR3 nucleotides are TGCGCCAGCAGCTTGGACGACGGGAGCCCTGAAGCTTTCTTT. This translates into CASSLDDGSPEAFF.

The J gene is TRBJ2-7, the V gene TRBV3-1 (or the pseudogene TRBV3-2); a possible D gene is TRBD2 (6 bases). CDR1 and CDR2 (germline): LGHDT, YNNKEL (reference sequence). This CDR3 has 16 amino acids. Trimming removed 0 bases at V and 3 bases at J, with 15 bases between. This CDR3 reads CASSQEIQATSYEQYF. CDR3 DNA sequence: TGTGCCAGCAGCCAAGAAATACAGGCGACTAGCTACGAGCAGTACTTC.

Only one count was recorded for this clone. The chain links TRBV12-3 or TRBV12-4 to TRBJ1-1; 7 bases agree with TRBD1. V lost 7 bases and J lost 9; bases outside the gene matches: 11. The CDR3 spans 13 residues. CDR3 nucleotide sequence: TGTGCCAGCATTAAACACCGGGACAGACAAGCTTTCTTT. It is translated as CASIKHRDRQAFF.

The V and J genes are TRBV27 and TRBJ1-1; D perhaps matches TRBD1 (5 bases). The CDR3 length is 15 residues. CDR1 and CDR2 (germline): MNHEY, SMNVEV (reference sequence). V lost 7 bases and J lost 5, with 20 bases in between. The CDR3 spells CASTRGGAGGTEAFF. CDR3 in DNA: TGTGCCAGCACCCGGGGCGGGGCGGGAGGGACTGAAGCTTTCTTT.

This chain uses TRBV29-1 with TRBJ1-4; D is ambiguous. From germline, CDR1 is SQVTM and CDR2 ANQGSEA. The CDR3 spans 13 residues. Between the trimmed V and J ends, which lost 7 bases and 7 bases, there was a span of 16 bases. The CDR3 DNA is TGCAGCGCTGGGTCCTTCGGGAGTGAAAAACTGTTTTTT. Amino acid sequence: CSAGSFGSEKLFF.

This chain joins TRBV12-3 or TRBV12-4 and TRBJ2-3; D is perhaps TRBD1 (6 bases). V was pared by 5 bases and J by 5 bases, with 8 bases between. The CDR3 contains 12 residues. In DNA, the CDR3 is TGTGCCAGCAGTACAGGGAGAGATACGCAGTATTTT. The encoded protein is CASSTGRDTQYF.

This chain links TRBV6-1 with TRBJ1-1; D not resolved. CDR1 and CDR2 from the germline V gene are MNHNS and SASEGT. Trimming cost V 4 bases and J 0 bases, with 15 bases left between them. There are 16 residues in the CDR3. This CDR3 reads CASSVLEGVMNTEAFF. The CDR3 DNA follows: TGTGCCAGCAGTGTATTGGAGGGCGTGATGAACACTGAAGCTTTCTTT.

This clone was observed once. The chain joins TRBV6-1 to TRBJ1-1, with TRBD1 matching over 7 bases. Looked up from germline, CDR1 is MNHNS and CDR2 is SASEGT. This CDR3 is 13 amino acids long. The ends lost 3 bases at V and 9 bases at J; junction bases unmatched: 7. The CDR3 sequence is CASSEGTARQAFF. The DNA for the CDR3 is TGTGCCAGCAGTGAGGGGACAGCCAGACAAGCTTTCTTT.

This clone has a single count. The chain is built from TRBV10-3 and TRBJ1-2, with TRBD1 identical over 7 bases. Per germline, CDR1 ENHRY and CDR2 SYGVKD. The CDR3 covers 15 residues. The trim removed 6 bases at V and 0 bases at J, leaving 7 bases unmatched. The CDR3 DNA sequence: TGTGCCATCAGGGAGGGACAGCAAGCTAACTATGGCTACACCTTC. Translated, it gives CAIREGQQANYGYTF.

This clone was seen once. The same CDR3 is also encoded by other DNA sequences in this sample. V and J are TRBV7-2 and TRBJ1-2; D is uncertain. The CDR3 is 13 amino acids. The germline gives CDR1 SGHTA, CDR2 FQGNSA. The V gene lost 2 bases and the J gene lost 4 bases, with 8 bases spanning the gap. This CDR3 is CASSLTGIYGYTF. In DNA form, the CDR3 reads TGTGCCAGCAGCTTAACGGGGATCTATGGCTACACCTTC.

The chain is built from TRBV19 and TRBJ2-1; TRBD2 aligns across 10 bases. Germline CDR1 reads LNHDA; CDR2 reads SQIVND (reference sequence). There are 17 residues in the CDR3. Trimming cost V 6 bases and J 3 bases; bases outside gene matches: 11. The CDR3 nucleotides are TGTGCCAGTAGGACCACCCGCAGCGGGGGGGTCTACAATGAGCAGTTCTTC. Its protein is CASRTTRSGGVYNEQFF.